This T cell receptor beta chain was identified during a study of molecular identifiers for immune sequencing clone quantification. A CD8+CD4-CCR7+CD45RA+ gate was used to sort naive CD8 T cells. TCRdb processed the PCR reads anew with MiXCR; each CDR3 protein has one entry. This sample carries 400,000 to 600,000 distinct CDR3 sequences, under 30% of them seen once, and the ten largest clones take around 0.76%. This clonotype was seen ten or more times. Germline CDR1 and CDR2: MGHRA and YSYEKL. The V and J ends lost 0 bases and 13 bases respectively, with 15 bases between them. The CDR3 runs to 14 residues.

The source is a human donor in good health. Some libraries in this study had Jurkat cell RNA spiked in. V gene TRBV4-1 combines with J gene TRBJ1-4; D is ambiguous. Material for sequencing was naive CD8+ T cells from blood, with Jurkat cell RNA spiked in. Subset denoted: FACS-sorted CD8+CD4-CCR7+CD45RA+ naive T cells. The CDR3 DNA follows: TGCGCCAGCAGCCAAGAATTCTCGGGCTTCATACTGTTTTTT. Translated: CASSQEFSGFILFF.